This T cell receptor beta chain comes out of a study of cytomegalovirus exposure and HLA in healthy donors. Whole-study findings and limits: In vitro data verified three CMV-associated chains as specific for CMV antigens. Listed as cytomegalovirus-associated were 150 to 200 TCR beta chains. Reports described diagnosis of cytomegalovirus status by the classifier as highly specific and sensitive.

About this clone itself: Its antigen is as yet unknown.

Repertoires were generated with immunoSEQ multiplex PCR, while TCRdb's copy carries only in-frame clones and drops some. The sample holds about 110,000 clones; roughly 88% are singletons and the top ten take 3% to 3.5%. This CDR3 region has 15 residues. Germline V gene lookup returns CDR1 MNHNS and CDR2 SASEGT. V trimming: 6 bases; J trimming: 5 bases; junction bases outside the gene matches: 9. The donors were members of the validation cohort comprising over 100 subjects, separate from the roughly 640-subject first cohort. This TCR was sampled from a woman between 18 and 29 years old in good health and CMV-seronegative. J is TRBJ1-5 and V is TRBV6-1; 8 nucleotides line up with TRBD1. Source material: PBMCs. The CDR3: CASSLSTGDYQPQHF. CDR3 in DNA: TGTGCCAGCAGCCTATCGACAGGGGATTATCAGCCCCAGCATTTT.